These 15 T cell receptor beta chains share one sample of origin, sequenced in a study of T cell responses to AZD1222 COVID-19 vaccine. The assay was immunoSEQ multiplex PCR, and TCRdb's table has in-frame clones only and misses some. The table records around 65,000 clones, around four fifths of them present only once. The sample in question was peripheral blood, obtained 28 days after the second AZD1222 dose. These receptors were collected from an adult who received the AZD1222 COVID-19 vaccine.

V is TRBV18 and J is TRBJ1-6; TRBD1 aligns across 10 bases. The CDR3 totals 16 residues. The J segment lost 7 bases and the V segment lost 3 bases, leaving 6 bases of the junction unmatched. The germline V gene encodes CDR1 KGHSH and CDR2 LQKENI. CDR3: CASSPGQGTGNSPLHF. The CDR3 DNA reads TGTGCCAGCTCACCGGGACAGGGGACGGGGAATTCACCCCTCCACTTT. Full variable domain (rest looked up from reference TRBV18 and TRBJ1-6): NAGVMQNPRHLVRRRGQEARLRCSPMKGHSHVYWYRQLPEEGLKFMVYLQKENIIDESGMPKERFSAEFPKEGPSILRIQQVVRGDSAAYFCASSPGQGTGNSPLHFGNGTRLTVT.

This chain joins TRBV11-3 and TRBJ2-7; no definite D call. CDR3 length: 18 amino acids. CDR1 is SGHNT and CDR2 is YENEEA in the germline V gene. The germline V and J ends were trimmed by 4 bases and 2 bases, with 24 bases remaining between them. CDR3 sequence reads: CASSSATPTSVSPYEQYF. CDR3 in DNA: TGTGCCAGCAGCTCAGCCACCCCGACCAGCGTCTCGCCCTACGAGCAGTACTTC.

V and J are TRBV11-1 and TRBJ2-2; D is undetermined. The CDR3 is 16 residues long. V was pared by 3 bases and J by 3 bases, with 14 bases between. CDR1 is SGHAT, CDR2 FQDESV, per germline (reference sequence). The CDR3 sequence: CASSFGIVADTGELFF. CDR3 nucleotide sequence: TGTGCCAGCAGCTTCGGTATAGTAGCTGACACCGGGGAGCTGTTTTTT.

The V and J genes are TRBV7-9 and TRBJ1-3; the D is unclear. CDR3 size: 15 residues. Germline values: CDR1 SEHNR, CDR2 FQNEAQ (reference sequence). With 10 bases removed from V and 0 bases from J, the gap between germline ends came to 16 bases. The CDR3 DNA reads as TGTGCCACCCTCCCCCCTCTCTCCTCTGGAAACACCATATATTTT. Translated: CATLPPLSSGNTIYF.

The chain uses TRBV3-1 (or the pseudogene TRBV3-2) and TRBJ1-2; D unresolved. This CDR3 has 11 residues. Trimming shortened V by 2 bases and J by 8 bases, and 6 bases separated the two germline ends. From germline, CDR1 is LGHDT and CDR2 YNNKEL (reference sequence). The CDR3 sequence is CASSQRGGYTF. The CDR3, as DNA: TGTGCCAGCAGCCAACGCGGAGGCTACACCTTC.

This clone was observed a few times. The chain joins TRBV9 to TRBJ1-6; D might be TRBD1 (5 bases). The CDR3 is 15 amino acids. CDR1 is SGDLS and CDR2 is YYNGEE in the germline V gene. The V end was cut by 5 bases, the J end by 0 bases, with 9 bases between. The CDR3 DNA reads TGTGCCAGCAGTTTTGGGGGCTCCTATAATTCACCCCTCCACTTT. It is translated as CASSFGGSYNSPLHF. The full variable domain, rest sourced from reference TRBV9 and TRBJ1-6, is DSGVTQTPKHLITATGQRVTLRCSPRSGDLSVYWYQQSLDQGLQFLIQYYNGEERAKGNILERFSAQQFPDLHSELNLSSLELGDSALYFCASSFGGSYNSPLHFGNGTRLTVT.

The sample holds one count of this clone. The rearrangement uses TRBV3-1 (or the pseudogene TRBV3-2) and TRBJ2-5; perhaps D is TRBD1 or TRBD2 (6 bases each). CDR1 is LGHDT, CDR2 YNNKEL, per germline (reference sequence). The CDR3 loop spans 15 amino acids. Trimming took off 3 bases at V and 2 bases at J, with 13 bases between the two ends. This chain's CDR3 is CASSQGGTLQETQYF. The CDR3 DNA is TGTGCCAGCAGCCAGGGCGGGACACTACAAGAGACCCAGTACTTC.

The CDR3: CASSLANANTEAFF. CDR3 DNA: TGCGCCAGCAGCTTGGCCAATGCGAACACTGAAGCTTTCTTT. V usage is TRBV5-1 and J usage is TRBJ1-1, with D unresolved. Germline lookup yields CDR1 SGHRS and CDR2 YFSETQ. The CDR3 covers 14 residues. V was trimmed by 0 bases and J by 1 base, leaving 7 bases between them.

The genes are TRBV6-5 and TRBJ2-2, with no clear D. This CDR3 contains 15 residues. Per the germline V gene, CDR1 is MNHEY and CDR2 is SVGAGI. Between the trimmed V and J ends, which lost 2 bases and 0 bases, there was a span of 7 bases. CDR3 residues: CASSYSSANTGELFF. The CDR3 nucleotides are TGTGCCAGCAGTTACAGTTCCGCGAACACCGGGGAGCTGTTTTTT.

The CDR3 DNA reads TGTGCCAGCAGCGTAGCTACGGGAGGAATGGGATCACCCCTCCACTTT. It codes for CASSVATGGMGSPLHF. The V and J genes are TRBV9 and TRBJ1-6, with D unresolved. Germline V gene sequence: CDR1 SGDLS, CDR2 YYNGEE. The CDR3 sequence is 16 residues long. V was shortened by 0 bases and J by 10 bases, with 17 bases between the two germline ends. The variable domain in full, with the rest retrieved from reference TRBV9 and TRBJ1-6, is DSGVTQTPKHLITATGQRVTLRCSPRSGDLSVYWYQQSLDQGLQFLIQYYNGEERAKGNILERFSAQQFPDLHSELNLSSLELGDSALYFCASSVATGGMGSPLHFGNGTRLTVT.

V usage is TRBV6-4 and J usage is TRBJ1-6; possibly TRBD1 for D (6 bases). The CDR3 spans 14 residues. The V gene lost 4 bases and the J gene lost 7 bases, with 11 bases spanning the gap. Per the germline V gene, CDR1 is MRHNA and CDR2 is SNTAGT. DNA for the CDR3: TGTGCCAGCAGTGTAGCAGGGGAAAATTCACCCCTCCACTTT. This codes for CASSVAGENSPLHF.

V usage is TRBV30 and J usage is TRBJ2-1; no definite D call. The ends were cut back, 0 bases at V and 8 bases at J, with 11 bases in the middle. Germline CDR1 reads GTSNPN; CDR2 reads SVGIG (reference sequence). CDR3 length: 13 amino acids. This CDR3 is CAWSVSSLHEQFF. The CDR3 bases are TGTGCCTGGAGTGTAAGTTCACTGCATGAGCAGTTCTTC.

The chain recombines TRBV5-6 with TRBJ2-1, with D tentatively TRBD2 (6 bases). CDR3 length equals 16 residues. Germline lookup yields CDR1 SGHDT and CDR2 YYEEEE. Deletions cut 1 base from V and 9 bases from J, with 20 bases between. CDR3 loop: CASSLNGRFGFGEQFF. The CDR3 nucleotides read TGTGCCAGCAGCTTGAACGGGAGATTTGGGTTCGGTGAGCAGTTCTTC.

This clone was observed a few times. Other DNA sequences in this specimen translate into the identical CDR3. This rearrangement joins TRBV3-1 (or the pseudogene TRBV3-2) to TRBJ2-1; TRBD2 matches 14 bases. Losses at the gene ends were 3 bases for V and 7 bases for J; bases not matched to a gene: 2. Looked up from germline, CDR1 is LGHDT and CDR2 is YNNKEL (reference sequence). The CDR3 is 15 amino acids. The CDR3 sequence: CASSQGLAGVNEQFF. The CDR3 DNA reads TGTGCCAGCAGCCAGGGACTAGCGGGAGTGAATGAGCAGTTCTTC.

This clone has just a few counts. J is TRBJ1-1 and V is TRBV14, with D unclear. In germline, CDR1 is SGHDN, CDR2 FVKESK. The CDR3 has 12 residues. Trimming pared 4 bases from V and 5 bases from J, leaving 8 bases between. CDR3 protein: CASSPLGTEAFF. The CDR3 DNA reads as TGTGCCAGCAGCCCCCTGGGGACTGAAGCTTTCTTT.